This is a list of T cell receptor beta chains from one sample in a study of shared clonotypes between healthy human individuals. The data were produced by immunoSEQ multiplex PCR, yet TCRdb's version contains in-frame clones alone and is incomplete. This sample yields about 2.2 million clones, of which 90% to 95% are seen a single time; about 1.7% belongs to the top ten. Sequencing used naive CD8+ T cells from PBMCs. Receptors were obtained from a man younger than 35 in good health. Some clones in this sample may be carry-over from other donors' samples. Both conserved end residues are part of each CDR3. The D gene is left open where the match is weak. Size values are once, few and many counts, or a class for expanded clones, and some rows have none.

TGTGCCATCAGTGCCACCTCCGGGAACACTGAAGCTTTCTTT CAISATSGNTEAFF TRBJ1-1 - TRBV10-3 14 -
TGTGCCAGCAGCGTAGATAACGGCCGGAGCTCCTACAATGAGCAGTTCTTC CASSVDNGRSSYNEQFF TRBJ2-1 - TRBV9 17 -
TGTGCCAGCAGCAACCACCGACAGGGGGCTTTGGCTGAAGCTTTCTTT CASSNHRQGALAEAFF TRBJ1-1 TRBD1 TRBV7-9 16 -
TGTGCTAGTGGTCCACCAGGGCGCGAGCAGTACTTC CASGPPGREQYF TRBJ2-7 - TRBV12-5 12 -
TGTGCCAGCAGCTTGGCGAGGAGCTACACCTTC CASSLARSYTF TRBJ1-2 - TRBV5-6 11 -
TGTGCCAGCAGTTTAATTCGAGGGGATGAGCAGTTCTTC CASSLIRGDEQFF TRBJ2-1 - TRBV27 13 -
TGTGCCAGCAGCCAAGAGTCAGCAGCGGGGCTCCACTCCTACGAGCAGTACTTC CASSQESAAGLHSYEQYF TRBJ2-7 TRBD2 TRBV4-2 18 -
TGTGCCAGCACCCCGCAGGCAGGACTTCCAAACAATGAGCAGTTCTTC CASTPQAGLPNNEQFF TRBJ2-1 - TRBV2 16 once
TGTGCCAGCAGCTTGAGGGACAGCGAATTTGAAAAACTGTTTTTT CASSLRDSEFEKLFF TRBJ1-4 TRBD1 TRBV7-9 15 -
TGTGCCAGCAGCTTAACTAGCGGATACACAGATACGCAGTATTTT CASSLTSGYTDTQYF TRBJ2-3 - TRBV7-3 15 -
TGTGCCAGCAGCTTAGTTGGAGCCCAGTACTTC CASSLVGAQYF TRBJ2-5 - TRBV7-9 11 -